These 15 T cell receptor beta chains share one sample of origin, sequenced in a study of blood T cell repertoires in COVID-19. Libraries were prepared by immunoSEQ multiplex PCR; TCRdb keeps only in-frame clonotypes and omits some of them. This table has 150,000 to 200,000 clones, around three quarters appearing once. Specimen: peripheral blood. These receptors were taken from a man aged 65-85 years with active or convalescent COVID-19.

This rearrangement joins TRBV7-9 to TRBJ1-5; 11 bases agree with TRBD1. The CDR3 runs to 15 residues. V gave up 5 bases and J gave up 4 bases; unmatched junction bases: 4. Germline values: CDR1 SEHNR, CDR2 FQNEAQ (reference sequence). Here the CDR3 reads CASSPGTGGNQPQHF. The CDR3 DNA is TGTGCCAGCAGCCCTGGGACAGGGGGAAATCAGCCCCAGCATTTT.

The J gene is TRBJ2-2, the V gene TRBV10-1; 15 bases map to TRBD2. This CDR3 is 19 amino acids long. V was clipped by 4 bases and J by 0 bases; unmatched bases: 6. Germline CDR1 WNHNN, CDR2 SYGVQD (reference sequence). CDR3 in DNA: TGCGCCAGCAGTGCCGGGGGACTAGCGGGGGGAGCGAACACCGGGGAGCTGTTTTTT. Protein sequence: CASSAGGLAGGANTGELFF.

The V gene is TRBV29-1, the J gene TRBJ1-1; D possibly corresponds to TRBD1 (6 bases). V gave up 6 bases and J gave up 5 bases, with 13 bases separating them. Germline CDR1 and CDR2: SQVTM and ANQGSEA. This CDR3 has 12 amino acids. The DNA of the CDR3 is TGCAGCGTCCAGGGGATGGAGACTGAAGCTTTCTTT. Protein: CSVQGMETEAFF.

This chain joins TRBV7-9 and TRBJ2-1; TRBD2 matches at 10 bases. Germline assignment: CDR1 SEHNR and CDR2 FQNEAQ (reference sequence). Germline trimming cut 1 base from V and 5 bases from J; bases unmatched to any gene: 2. CDR3 size: 15 residues. The CDR3 DNA is TGTGCCAGCAGCTTAGATCTAGCGGGAGACAATGAGCAGTTCTTC. This codes for CASSLDLAGDNEQFF.

This clone was seen just once. V gene TRBV5-1 combines with J gene TRBJ2-3, with D perhaps TRBD2 (6 bases). The CDR3 totals 14 residues. Germline V CDR1 and CDR2: SGHRS, YFSETQ. Between the trimmed V and J ends, which lost 7 bases and 0 bases, there was a span of 12 bases. The CDR3 spells CASRWGVSTDTQYF. The CDR3, as DNA: TGCGCCAGCCGCTGGGGGGTTAGCACAGATACGCAGTATTTT.

The genes are TRBV18 and TRBJ2-5; no definite D call. V lost 4 bases, J lost 0 bases, and 9 bases lay in between. The CDR3 length is 14 residues. CDR1 KGHSH and CDR2 LQKENI come from the germline V gene. The CDR3 nucleotides read TGTGCCAGCTCACGGGCAGTTAACCAAGAGACCCAGTACTTC. This gives the protein CASSRAVNQETQYF.

The J gene is TRBJ1-3, the V gene TRBV2, with D possibly being TRBD1 (6 bases). Germline CDR1 SNHLY, CDR2 FYNNEI. The CDR3 covers 15 residues. The V end was cut by 3 bases, the J end by 1 base, with 10 bases between. In DNA form, the CDR3 reads TGTGCCAGCAGTGAGAGCAGGGGTTCTGGAAACACCATATATTTT. Encoded protein: CASSESRGSGNTIYF.

This chain links TRBV5-1 with TRBJ1-1; a weak D match, TRBD1 (6 bases). This CDR3 spans 15 amino acids. Trimming removed 4 bases from V and 0 bases from J, with 13 bases in between. In germline, CDR1 is SGHRS, CDR2 YFSETQ. CDR3 in DNA: TGCGCCAGCAGCCCCGGACAGATAATGAACACTGAAGCTTTCTTT. Protein product: CASSPGQIMNTEAFF. Filled out from reference TRBV5-1 and TRBJ1-1, the complete variable domain reads KAGVTQTPRYLIKTRGQQVTLSCSPISGHRSVSWYQQTPGQGLQFLFEYFSETQRNKGNFPGRFSGRQFSNSRSEMNVSTLELGDSALYLCASSPGQIMNTEAFFGQGTRLTVV.

Comment on this clone: One junction end disagrees with the germline gene, perhaps due to a read error. The rearrangement links TRBV7-7 to TRBJ2-2; 8 nucleotides align to TRBD1. The CDR3 covers 15 residues. Germline values: CDR1 SSHAT, CDR2 FNYEAQ (reference sequence). For the CDR3, the DNA is TGTGCTAGCAGCTCGACAGGGGTGCACACCGGGGAGCTGTTTTTT. It codes for CASSSTGVHTGELFF.

The chain is built from TRBV12-5 and TRBJ2-6; D perhaps matches TRBD1 (6 bases). Per the germline V gene, CDR1 is LGHNT and CDR2 is FRNRAP. The CDR3 is 14 amino acids. Trimming cost V 4 bases and J 4 bases, with 8 bases left between them. In nucleotides, the CDR3 is TGTGCTAGTGGTTCAGGGGCAGGGGCCAACGTCCTGACTTTC. Its translation: CASGSGAGANVLTF. Supplemented by reference TRBV12-5 and TRBJ2-6, the full variable domain reads DARVTQTPRHKVTEMGQEVTMRCQPILGHNTVFWYRQTMMQGLELLAYFRNRAPLDDSGMPKDRFSAEMPDATLATLKIQPSEPRDSAVYFCASGSGAGANVLTFGAGSRLTVL.

This chain uses TRBV5-1 with TRBJ2-7; D might be TRBD2 (6 bases). Deletions cut 0 bases from V and 6 bases from J, with 13 bases between. The CDR3 is 14 residues long. Per the germline V gene, CDR1 is SGHRS and CDR2 is YFSETQ. The CDR3 nucleotides read TGCGCCAGCAGCTTGGTGTCCGGGGGTGGCGAGCAGTACTTC. It translates to CASSLVSGGGEQYF.

The genes are TRBV9 and TRBJ1-1; D unclear. The V end lost 2 bases, the J end lost 4 bases, and 15 bases lay between the germline ends. This CDR3 is 15 amino acids long. Germline V lookup: CDR1 SGDLS, CDR2 YYNGEE. CDR3 in amino acids: CASSVIDEPGTEAFF. The CDR3 DNA reads as TGTGCCAGCAGCGTTATAGACGAGCCAGGCACTGAAGCTTTCTTT.

This clone was recorded a few times. The chain carries TRBV6-5 and TRBJ1-1; D perhaps matches TRBD1 (6 bases). V was pared by 7 bases and J by 11 bases, with 17 bases between. The length of the CDR3 is 12 residues. CDR1 and CDR2 from the germline V gene are MNHEY and SVGAGI. CDR3 sequence reads: CASNSPRGEAFF. The DNA of the CDR3 is TGTGCCAGCAATTCCCCCAGGGGTGAGGCTTTCTTT.

The rearrangement links TRBV11-3 to TRBJ1-1; the match to TRBD1 covers 7 bases. Germline values: CDR1 SGHNT, CDR2 YENEEA. V was clipped by 4 bases and J by 4 bases; unmatched bases: 0. The CDR3 is 12 residues long. The CDR3 reads CASSSGGTEAFF. The DNA for the CDR3 is TGTGCCAGCAGCTCAGGGGGCACTGAAGCTTTCTTT.

This clone showed up just a few times. The rearrangement uses TRBV6-2 or TRBV6-3 and TRBJ2-7; TRBD2 agrees at 9 bases. CDR1 is MNHEY, CDR2 SVGEGT, per germline. This CDR3 contains 15 residues. Trimming at V came to 2 bases and at J to 6 bases, leaving 8 bases not matched to a gene. CDR3 DNA: TGTGCCAGCAGTTACCAGGGACTAGCACCTGTCGAGCAGTACTTC. It translates to CASSYQGLAPVEQYF.